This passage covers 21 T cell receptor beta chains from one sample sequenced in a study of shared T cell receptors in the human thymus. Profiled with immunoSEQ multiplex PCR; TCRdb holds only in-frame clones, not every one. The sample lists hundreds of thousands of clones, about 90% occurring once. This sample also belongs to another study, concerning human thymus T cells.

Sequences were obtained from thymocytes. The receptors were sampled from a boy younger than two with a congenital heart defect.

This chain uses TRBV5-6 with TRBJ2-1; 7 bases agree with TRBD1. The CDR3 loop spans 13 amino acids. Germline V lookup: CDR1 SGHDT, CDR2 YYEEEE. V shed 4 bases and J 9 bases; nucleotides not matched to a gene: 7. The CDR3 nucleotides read TGTGCCAGCAGCACGCGACAGGGTGGTGAGCAGTTCTTC. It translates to CASSTRQGGEQFF.

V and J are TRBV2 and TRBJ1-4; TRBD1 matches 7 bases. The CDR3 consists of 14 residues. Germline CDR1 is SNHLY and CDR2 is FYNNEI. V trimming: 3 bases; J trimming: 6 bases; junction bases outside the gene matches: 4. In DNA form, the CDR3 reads TGTGCCAGCAGTGAGCCAGGGGGACATGAAAAACTGTTTTTT. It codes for CASSEPGGHEKLFF.

The CDR3 spells CASSQDRDRIYEQYF. The CDR3 DNA sequence: TGTGCCAGCAGCCAAGACCGGGACAGGATTTACGAGCAGTACTTC. This chain uses TRBV4-2 with TRBJ2-7; 8 nucleotides agree with TRBD1. The CDR3 has 15 residues. Germline CDR1 is LGHNA and CDR2 is YNFKEQ. Trimming at V came to 0 bases and at J to 4 bases, leaving 5 bases not matched to a gene.

This CDR3 is CASSHDPTANTEAFF. DNA of the CDR3: TGCGCCAGCAGCCACGACCCGACAGCGAACACTGAAGCTTTCTTT. The chain combines TRBV4-1 with TRBJ1-1, with TRBD1 as a possible D gene (5 bases). There are 15 residues in the CDR3. Per germline, CDR1 MGHRA and CDR2 YSYEKL. The V end was cut by 3 bases, the J end by 1 base, with 12 bases between.

CDR3 protein: CASTYFSGELFF. DNA of the CDR3: TGCGCCAGCACGTATTTCTCCGGGGAGCTGTTTTTT. This chain connects TRBV5-1 to TRBJ2-2; D remains ambiguous. Germline CDR1 SGHRS, CDR2 YFSETQ. There are 12 residues in the CDR3. V lost 6 bases and J lost 6, with 9 bases in between.

CDR3 residues: CASSLAGLAFNEQFF. As DNA, the CDR3 is TGCGCCAGCAGCTTGGCAGGACTAGCCTTCAATGAGCAGTTCTTC. The chain employs TRBV5-1 and TRBJ2-1, with 8 bases identical to TRBD2. CDR3 size: 15 residues. Germline CDR1 SGHRS, CDR2 YFSETQ. Losses at the gene ends were 0 bases for V and 6 bases for J; bases not matched to a gene: 5.

In DNA, the CDR3 is TGTGCCACCAGCAGAGGCAGGGATCGGCAGTACGAGCAGTACTTC. Translation: CATSRGRDRQYEQYF. This rearrangement joins TRBV15 to TRBJ2-7; a possible D gene is TRBD1 (5 bases). Germline V gene data show CDR1 as LNHNV and CDR2 as YYDKDF (reference sequence). CDR3 length: 15 amino acids. V lost 1 base and J 4 bases, leaving 14 bases between the germline ends.

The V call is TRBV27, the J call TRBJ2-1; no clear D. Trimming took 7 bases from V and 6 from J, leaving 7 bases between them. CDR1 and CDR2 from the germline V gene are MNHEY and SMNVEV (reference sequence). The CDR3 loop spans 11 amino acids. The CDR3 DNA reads TGTGCCAGCACAGGTACCAATGAGCAGTTCTTC. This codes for CASTGTNEQFF.

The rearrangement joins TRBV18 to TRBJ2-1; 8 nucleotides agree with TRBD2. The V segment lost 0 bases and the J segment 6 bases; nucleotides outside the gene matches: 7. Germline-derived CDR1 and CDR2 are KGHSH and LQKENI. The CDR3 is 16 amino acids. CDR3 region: CASSPPGRGGVNEQFF. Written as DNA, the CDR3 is TGTGCCAGCTCACCACCTGGCCGGGGGGGGGTCAATGAGCAGTTCTTC.

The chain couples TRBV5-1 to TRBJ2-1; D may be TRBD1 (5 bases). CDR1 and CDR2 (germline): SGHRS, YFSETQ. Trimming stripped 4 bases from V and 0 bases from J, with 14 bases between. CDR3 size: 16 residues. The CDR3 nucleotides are TGCGCCAGCAGCCGGACACAGGACCGCTCCTACAATGAGCAGTTCTTC. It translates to CASSRTQDRSYNEQFF. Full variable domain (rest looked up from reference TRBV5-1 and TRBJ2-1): KAGVTQTPRYLIKTRGQQVTLSCSPISGHRSVSWYQQTPGQGLQFLFEYFSETQRNKGNFPGRFSGRQFSNSRSEMNVSTLELGDSALYLCASSRTQDRSYNEQFFGPGTRLTVL.

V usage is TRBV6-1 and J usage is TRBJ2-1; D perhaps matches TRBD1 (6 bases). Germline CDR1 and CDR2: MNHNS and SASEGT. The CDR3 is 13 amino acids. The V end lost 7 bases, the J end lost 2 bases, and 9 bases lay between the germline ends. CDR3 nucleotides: TGTGCCAGCACTGACAGGCCCTACAATGAGCAGTTCTTC. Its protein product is CASTDRPYNEQFF.

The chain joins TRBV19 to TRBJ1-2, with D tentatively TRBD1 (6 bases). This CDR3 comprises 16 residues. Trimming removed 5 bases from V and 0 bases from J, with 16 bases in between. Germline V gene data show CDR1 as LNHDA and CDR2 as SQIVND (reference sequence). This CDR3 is CASSLKGTLANYGYTF. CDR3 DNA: TGTGCCAGTAGTCTCAAAGGGACACTAGCTAACTATGGCTACACCTTC.

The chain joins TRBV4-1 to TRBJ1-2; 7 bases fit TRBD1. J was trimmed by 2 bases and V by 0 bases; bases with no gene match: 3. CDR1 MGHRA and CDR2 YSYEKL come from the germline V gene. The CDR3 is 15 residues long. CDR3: CASSQDARGNYGYTF. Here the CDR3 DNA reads TGCGCCAGCAGCCAAGATGCCAGGGGGAACTATGGCTACACCTTC.

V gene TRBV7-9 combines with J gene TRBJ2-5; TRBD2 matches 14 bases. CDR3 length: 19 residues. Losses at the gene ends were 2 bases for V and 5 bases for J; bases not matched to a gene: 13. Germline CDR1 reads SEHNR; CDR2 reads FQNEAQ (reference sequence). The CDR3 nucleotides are TGTGCCAGCAGCTTACCCCGGACTAGCGGGAGGATTAAACCGGAGACCCAGTACTTC. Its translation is CASSLPRTSGRIKPETQYF.

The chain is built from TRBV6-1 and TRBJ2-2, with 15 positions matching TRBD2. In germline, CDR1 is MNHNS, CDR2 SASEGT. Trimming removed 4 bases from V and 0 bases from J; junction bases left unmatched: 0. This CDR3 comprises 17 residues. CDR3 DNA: TGTGCCAGCAGTGGGACTAGCGGGGGGGCGAACACCGGGGAGCTGTTTTTT. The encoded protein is CASSGTSGGANTGELFF.

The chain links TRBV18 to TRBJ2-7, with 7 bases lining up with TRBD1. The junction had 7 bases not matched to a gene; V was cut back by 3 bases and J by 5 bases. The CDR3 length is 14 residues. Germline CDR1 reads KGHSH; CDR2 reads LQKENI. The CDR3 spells CASSPPRDRHEQYF. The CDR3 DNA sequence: TGTGCCAGCTCACCGCCACGGGACAGACACGAGCAGTACTTC.

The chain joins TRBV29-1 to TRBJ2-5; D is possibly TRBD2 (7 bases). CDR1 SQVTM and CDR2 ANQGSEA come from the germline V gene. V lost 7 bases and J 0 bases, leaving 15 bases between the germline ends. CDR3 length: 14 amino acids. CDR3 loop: CSGGRGVDQETQYF. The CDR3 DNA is TGCAGCGGGGGGAGGGGGGTGGACCAAGAGACCCAGTACTTC.

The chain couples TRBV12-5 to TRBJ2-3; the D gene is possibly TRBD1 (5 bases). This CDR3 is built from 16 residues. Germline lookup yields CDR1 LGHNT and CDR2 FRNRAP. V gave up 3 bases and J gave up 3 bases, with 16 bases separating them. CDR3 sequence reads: CASGFGAKVDTDTQYF. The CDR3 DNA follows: TGTGCTAGTGGTTTTGGGGCCAAGGTTGATACAGATACGCAGTATTTT.

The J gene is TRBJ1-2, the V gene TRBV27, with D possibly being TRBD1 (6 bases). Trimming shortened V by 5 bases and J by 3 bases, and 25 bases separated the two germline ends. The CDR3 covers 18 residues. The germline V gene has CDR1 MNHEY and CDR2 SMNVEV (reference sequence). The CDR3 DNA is TGTGCCAGCAGTCCCATCCGACATGTAACCGGGACACACTATGGCTACACCTTC. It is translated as CASSPIRHVTGTHYGYTF.

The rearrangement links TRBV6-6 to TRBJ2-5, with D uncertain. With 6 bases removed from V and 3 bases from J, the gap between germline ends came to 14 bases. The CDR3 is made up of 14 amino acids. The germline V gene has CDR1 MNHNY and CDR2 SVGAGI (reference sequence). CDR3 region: CASSSWRKKETQYF. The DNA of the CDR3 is TGTGCCAGCAGCTCTTGGAGAAAAAAAGAGACCCAGTACTTC.

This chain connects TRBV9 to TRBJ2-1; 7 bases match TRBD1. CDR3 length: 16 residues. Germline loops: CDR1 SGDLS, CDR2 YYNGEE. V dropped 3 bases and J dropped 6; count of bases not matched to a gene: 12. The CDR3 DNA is TGTGCCAGCAGCGAGGCAACGACAGGGACCTCCAATGAGCAGTTCTTC. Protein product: CASSEATTGTSNEQFF.